The T cell receptor (beta chain) described here comes from a study of beta chain features in type 1 diabetes. Study results and caveats: Moderate yet significant TCRB CDR3 shortening was seen in Type 1 diabetes patients in all four CD4+ subsets.

CD4+ naive, central memory, regulatory and stem cell-like memory cells were sorted via CD45RO/CCR7/CD25/CD127/CD95/CD27. The whole isolated RNA underwent reverse transcription, so sequencing captured expressed TCRB transcripts. This table comes from immunoSEQ multiplex PCR, and its TCRdb copy is limited to in-frame clones, with some not included. The repertoire holds approximately 250,000 clones, with roughly a quarter as singletons. Losses at the gene ends were 3 bases for V and 3 bases for J; bases not matched to a gene: 6. Germline V lookup: CDR1 LGHNA, CDR2 YNFKEQ. CDR3 size: 15 residues. This clone was recorded a few times. Its target is unknown.

Sequencing input: naive CD4+ T cells from blood. This rearrangement joins TRBV4-2 to TRBJ1-1; 8 bases agree with TRBD1. This clonotype was sampled from a woman in her thirties with type 1 diabetes. CDR3 region: CASSQDDRGDTEAFF. The CDR3 nucleotides are TGTGCCAGCAGCCAGGATGACAGGGGCGACACTGAAGCTTTCTTT.